This T cell receptor (beta chain) was observed in a study of T cells in Graves' hyperthyroidism and ophthalmopathy. The CDR3 length is 15 residues. Germline lookup yields CDR1 KGHDR and CDR2 SFDVKD. V gave up 3 bases and J gave up 7 bases; unmatched junction bases: 4. TCR beta CDR3 regions were amplified from RNA. Initially, a first-round RT-PCR of the TCR CDR3 employed the HTBI primer set. TCRdb reprocessed the multiplex PCR reads via MiXCR and lists one record per CDR3 protein. Seen here are approximately 430,000 distinct CDR3 sequences, roughly 15% observed once, and the top ten hold roughly an eighth. Any patient presenting with uncontrolled infection, other autoimmune disease, pregnancy or lactation was left out. This clonotype was detected a few times.

Sequencing used blood. The TCR was taken from a man aged 18-30 years with Graves' ophthalmopathy. This sequence joins TRBV24-1 and TRBJ2-2; TRBD2 agrees at 10 bases. The CDR3 bases are TGTGCCACCAGTGATGCTGGGACTAGCGTCGGGGAGCTGTTTTTT. It codes for CATSDAGTSVGELFF.